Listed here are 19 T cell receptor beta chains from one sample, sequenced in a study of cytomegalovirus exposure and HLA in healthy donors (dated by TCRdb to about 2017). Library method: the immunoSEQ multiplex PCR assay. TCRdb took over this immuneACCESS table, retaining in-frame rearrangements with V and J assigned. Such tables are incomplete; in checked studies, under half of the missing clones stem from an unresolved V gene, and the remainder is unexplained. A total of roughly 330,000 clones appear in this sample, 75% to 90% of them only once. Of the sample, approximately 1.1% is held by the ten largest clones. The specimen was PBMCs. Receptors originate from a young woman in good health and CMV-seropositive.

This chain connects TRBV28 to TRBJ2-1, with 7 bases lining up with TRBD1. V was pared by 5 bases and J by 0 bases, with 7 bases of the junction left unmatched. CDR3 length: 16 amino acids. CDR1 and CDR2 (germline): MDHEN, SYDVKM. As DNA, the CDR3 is TGTGCCAGCAGTCACAGGACAGGAAGCTCCTACAATGAGCAGTTCTTC. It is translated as CASSHRTGSSYNEQFF.

The CDR3 region has the DNA TGTGCCAGCAGTCCAGGGACAGTGAACACTGAAGCTTTCTTT. Translation: CASSPGTVNTEAFF. The chain employs TRBV6-5 and TRBJ1-1; 7 nucleotides align to TRBD1. CDR3 length: 14 amino acids. J lost 0 bases, V lost 5 bases, and 3 bases had no gene match. Germline values: CDR1 MNHEY, CDR2 SVGAGI.

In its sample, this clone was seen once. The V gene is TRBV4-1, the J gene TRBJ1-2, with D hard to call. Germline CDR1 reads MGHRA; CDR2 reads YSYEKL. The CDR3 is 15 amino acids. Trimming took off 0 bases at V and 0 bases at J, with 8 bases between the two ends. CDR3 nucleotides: TGCGCCAGCAGCCAAGAAGGGAGCGCTAACTATGGCTACACCTTC. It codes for CASSQEGSANYGYTF.

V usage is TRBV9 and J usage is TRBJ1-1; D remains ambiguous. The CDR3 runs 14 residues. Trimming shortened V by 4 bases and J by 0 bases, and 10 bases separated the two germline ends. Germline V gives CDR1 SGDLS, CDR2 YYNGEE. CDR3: CASSPQLLNTEAFF. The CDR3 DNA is TGTGCCAGCAGCCCTCAACTACTGAACACTGAAGCTTTCTTT.

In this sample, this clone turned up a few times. The CDR3 DNA reads as TGTGCCAGCAGTTTAGGGGGGAGCAATCAGCCCCAGCATTTT. Amino acids: CASSLGGSNQPQHF. J is TRBJ1-5 and V is TRBV6-5; tentative D call: TRBD1 (6 bases). CDR3 size: 14 residues. CDR1 is MNHEY and CDR2 is SVGAGI in the germline V gene. V gave up 4 bases and J gave up 1 base, with 8 bases separating them.

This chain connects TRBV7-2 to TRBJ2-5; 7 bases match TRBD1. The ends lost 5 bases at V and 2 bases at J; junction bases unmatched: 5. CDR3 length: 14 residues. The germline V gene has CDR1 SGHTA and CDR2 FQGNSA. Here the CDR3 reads CASSQGQIQETQYF. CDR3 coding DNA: TGTGCCAGCAGCCAGGGACAGATACAAGAGACCCAGTACTTC.

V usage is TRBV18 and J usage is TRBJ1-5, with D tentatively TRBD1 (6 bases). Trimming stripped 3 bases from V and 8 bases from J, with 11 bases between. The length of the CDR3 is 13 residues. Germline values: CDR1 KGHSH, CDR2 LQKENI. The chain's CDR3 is CASSPEHREPQHF. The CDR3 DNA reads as TGTGCCAGCTCACCGGAACACAGGGAGCCCCAGCATTTT.

In DNA, the CDR3 is TGTGCCAGCAATATGACACCAAACTATGGCTACACCTTC. This codes for CASNMTPNYGYTF. The genes are TRBV28 and TRBJ1-2; D is uncertain. This CDR3 contains 13 residues. Trimming removed 7 bases from V and 2 bases from J, with 11 bases in between. Germline assignment: CDR1 MDHEN and CDR2 SYDVKM.

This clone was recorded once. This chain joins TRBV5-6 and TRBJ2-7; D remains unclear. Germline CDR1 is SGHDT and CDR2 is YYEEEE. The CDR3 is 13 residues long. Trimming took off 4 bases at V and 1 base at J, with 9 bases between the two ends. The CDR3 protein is CASSRTPSYEQYF. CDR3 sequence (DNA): TGTGCCAGCAGCCGGACCCCTTCCTACGAGCAGTACTTC.

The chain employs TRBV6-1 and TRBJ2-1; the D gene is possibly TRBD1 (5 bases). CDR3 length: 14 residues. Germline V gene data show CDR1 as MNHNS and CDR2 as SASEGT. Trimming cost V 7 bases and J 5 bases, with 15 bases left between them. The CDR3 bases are TGTGCCAGCAAAGGGGCAGGGAACGACAATGAGCAGTTCTTC. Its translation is CASKGAGNDNEQFF.

The CDR3, as DNA: TGTGCCTGGACCCTCGGGAAGGGCCAAGCTTTCTTT. This codes for CAWTLGKGQAFF. This sequence joins TRBV30 and TRBJ1-1, with D unclear. This CDR3 is 12 amino acids long. Germline V gives CDR1 GTSNPN, CDR2 SVGIG (reference sequence). Trimming removed 4 bases from V and 9 bases from J, with 15 bases in between.

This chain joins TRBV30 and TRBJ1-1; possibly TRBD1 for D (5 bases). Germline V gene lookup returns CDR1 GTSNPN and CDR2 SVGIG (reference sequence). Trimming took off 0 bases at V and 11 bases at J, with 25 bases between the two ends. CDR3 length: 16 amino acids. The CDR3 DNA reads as TGTGCCTGGAGTGTACTTGCTGTTGGGGCAGCTAGGGTGGCTTTCTTT. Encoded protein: CAWSVLAVGAARVAFF.

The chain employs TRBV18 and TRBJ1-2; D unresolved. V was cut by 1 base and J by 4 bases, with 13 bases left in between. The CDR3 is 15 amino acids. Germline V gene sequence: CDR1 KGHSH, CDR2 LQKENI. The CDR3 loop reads CASSPLHPDPYGYTF. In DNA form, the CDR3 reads TGTGCCAGCTCACCACTTCATCCAGATCCCTATGGCTACACCTTC.

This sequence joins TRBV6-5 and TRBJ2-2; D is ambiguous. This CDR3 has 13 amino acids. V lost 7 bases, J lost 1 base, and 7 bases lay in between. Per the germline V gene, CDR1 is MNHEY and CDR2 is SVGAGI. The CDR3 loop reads CASTRGNTGELFF. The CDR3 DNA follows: TGTGCCAGCACAAGAGGGAACACCGGGGAGCTGTTTTTT.

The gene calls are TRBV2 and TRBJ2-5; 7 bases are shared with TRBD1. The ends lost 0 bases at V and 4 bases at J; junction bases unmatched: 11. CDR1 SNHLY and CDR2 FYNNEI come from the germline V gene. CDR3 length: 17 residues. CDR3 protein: CASSEAATGIFGETQYF. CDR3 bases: TGTGCCAGCAGTGAAGCGGCGACAGGGATCTTCGGAGAGACCCAGTACTTC.

Here the CDR3 reads CASSPEGGRETQYF. Written as DNA, the CDR3 is TGTGCCAGCAGCCCCGAGGGGGGCCGGGAGACCCAGTACTTC. The rearrangement links TRBV9 to TRBJ2-5, with D perhaps given as TRBD1 or TRBD2 (6 bases each). CDR1 SGDLS and CDR2 YYNGEE come from the germline V gene. The CDR3 runs to 14 residues. V was pared by 4 bases and J by 5 bases, with 15 bases between.

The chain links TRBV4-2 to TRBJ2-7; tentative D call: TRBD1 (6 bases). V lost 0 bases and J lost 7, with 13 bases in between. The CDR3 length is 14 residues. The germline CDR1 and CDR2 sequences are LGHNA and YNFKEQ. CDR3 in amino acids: CASSQDVDQGEQYF. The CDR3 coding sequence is TGTGCCAGCAGCCAAGATGTCGACCAGGGGGAGCAGTACTTC.

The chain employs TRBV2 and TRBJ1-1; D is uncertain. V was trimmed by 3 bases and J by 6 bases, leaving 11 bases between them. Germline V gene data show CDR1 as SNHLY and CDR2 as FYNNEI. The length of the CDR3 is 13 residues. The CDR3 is CASSDLGPSEAFF. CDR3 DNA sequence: TGTGCCAGCAGTGATCTCGGGCCTTCTGAAGCTTTCTTT.

The DNA for the CDR3 is TGTGCCAGCAGCCAATCGAGTGGGAGGCGCGAGCAGTACTTC. It translates to CASSQSSGRREQYF. The V gene is TRBV16, the J gene TRBJ2-7; D might be TRBD2 (6 bases). This CDR3 spans 14 amino acids. CDR1 is KGHSY, CDR2 FQNENV, per germline. V dropped 0 bases and J dropped 6 bases, with 12 bases sitting between them.